The 20 T cell receptor beta chains below come from one sample, sequenced in a study of shared clonotypes between healthy human individuals. Libraries were prepared by immunoSEQ multiplex PCR; TCRdb keeps only in-frame clonotypes and omits some of them. The sample lists around 500,000 clones, approximately 80% occurring once. The sequencing input was PBMCs. The receptors come from a woman between 35 and 50 years old in good health. Some clones in this sample may be carry-over from other donors' samples.

This sequence joins TRBV25-1 and TRBJ2-5; D may be TRBD1 (6 bases). Trimming removed 1 base from V and 4 bases from J, with 13 bases in between. This CDR3 is built from 15 residues. The germline gives CDR1 MGHDK, CDR2 SYGVNS. CDR3 amino acids: CASSELGRGGETQYF. The CDR3 DNA sequence: TGTGCCAGCAGTGAATTAGGCAGAGGGGGAGAGACCCAGTACTTC.

Details on this clone: Other DNA sequences in this specimen translate into the identical CDR3. The chain joins TRBV2 to TRBJ2-7; D remains unclear. In germline, CDR1 is SNHLY, CDR2 FYNNEI. The ends were cut back, 3 bases at V and 3 bases at J, with 9 bases in the middle. The CDR3 extends over 13 amino acids. The CDR3 loop reads CASSDRLLYEQYF. The DNA for the CDR3 is TGTGCCAGCAGTGATCGGCTCCTCTACGAGCAGTACTTC. The full variable domain, rest sourced from reference TRBV2 and TRBJ2-7, is EPEVTQTPSHQVTQMGQEVILRCVPISNHLYFYWYRQILGQKVEFLVSFYNNEISEKSEIFDDQFSVERPDGSNFTLKIRSTKLEDSAMYFCASSDRLLYEQYFGPGTRLTVT.

On this clone itself: It differs at one base from a far larger clone, so likely a read error. The V and J genes are TRBV7-2 and TRBJ2-7, with D tentatively TRBD1 or TRBD2 (5 bases each). Germline V gene lookup returns CDR1 SGHTA and CDR2 FQGNSA. The CDR3 contains 13 residues. CDR3 coding DNA: TGTGCCAGCAGCCTCCGGGGCTCCTACGAGCAGTGCTTC. This sequence encodes CASSLRGSYEQCF.

This chain joins TRBV5-1 and TRBJ2-7; no clear D gene. Germline V lookup: CDR1 SGHRS, CDR2 YFSETQ. V lost 2 bases and J 5 bases, leaving 8 bases between the germline ends. CDR3 length: 12 amino acids. CDR3 in DNA: TGCGCCAGCAGCTTTCTGGGCGACGAGCAGTACTTC. The encoded protein is CASSFLGDEQYF.

The chain employs TRBV2 and TRBJ2-3; a possible D gene is TRBD1 (5 bases). The CDR3 length is 17 residues. Per the germline V gene, CDR1 is SNHLY and CDR2 is FYNNEI. With 2 bases removed from V and 0 bases from J, the gap between germline ends came to 15 bases. The DNA of the CDR3 is TGTGCCAGCAGTGAATTACGTTGGGGCCCAAGCACAGATACGCAGTATTTT. Protein sequence: CASSELRWGPSTDTQYF.

Of note for this clone: Given a far larger clone just one base away, this is likely a sequencing read error. The V gene is TRBV10-1, the J gene TRBJ1-1; no reliable D call. CDR3 length: 13 amino acids. Germline V gene data show CDR1 as WNHNN and CDR2 as SYGVQD (reference sequence). CDR3 sequence reads: CASMGGANTEVFF. DNA for the CDR3: TGCGCCAGCATGGGAGGTGCAAACACTGAAGTTTTCTTT.

Comments on this clone: The identical CDR3 is also encoded by other nucleotide sequences in the sample. This chain joins TRBV30 and TRBJ2-1; no clear D gene. The CDR3 has 12 amino acids. Germline CDR1 is GTSNPN and CDR2 is SVGIG (reference sequence). V lost 5 bases, J lost 0 bases, and 5 bases lay in between. The CDR3 reads CAWSPSYNEQFF. In DNA, the CDR3 is TGTGCCTGGTCTCCCTCCTACAATGAGCAGTTCTTC.

This clone turned up a few times. This CDR3 is also generated by other DNA sequences in the sample. This chain uses TRBV25-1 with TRBJ1-1; D remains unclear. Germline CDR1 reads MGHDK; CDR2 reads SYGVNS. The CDR3 runs 14 residues. The ends were cut back, 6 bases at V and 1 base at J, with 12 bases in the middle. The CDR3 sequence: CASRVSSRNTEAFF. CDR3 coding DNA: TGTGCCAGCAGAGTCTCGTCGCGGAACACTGAAGCTTTCTTT.

V is TRBV29-1 and J is TRBJ1-4; weak D call: TRBD1 (5 bases). CDR3 length: 14 residues. Trimming removed 1 base from V and 0 bases from J, with 6 bases in between. The germline gives CDR1 SQVTM, CDR2 ANQGSEA. The CDR3 coding sequence is TGCAGCGTTGAAGGGGGGTCAACTAATGAAAAACTGTTTTTT. This gives the protein CSVEGGSTNEKLFF.

This clone was picked up one time. The chain recombines TRBV15 with TRBJ2-1; TRBD1 matches at 8 bases. The CDR3 runs 13 residues. V trimming: 0 bases; J trimming: 12 bases; junction bases outside the gene matches: 4. Germline V gene lookup returns CDR1 LNHNV and CDR2 YYDKDF (reference sequence). CDR3 amino acids: CATSREPRGLQFF. The CDR3 DNA reads TGTGCCACCAGCAGAGAGCCCAGGGGGCTGCAGTTCTTC. The whole variable domain, filled in from reference TRBV15 and TRBJ2-1, reads DAMVIQNPRYQVTQFGKPVTLSCSQTLNHNVMYWYQQKSSQAPKLLFHYYDKDFNNEADTPDNFQSRRPNTSFCFLDIRSPGLGDTAMYLCATSREPRGLQFFGPGTRLTVL.

This clone appeared once. The chain carries TRBV5-1 and TRBJ2-6; 8 nucleotides agree with TRBD1. This CDR3 contains 17 residues. Germline CDR1 is SGHRS and CDR2 is YFSETQ. With V trimmed by 2 bases and J by 2 bases, 6 bases remained unmatched. In nucleotides, the CDR3 is TGCGCCAGCAGCTTCGCACAGGGGGTCACTGGGGCCAACGTCCTGACTTTC. Translating it yields CASSFAQGVTGANVLTF. The full variable domain, in which reference TRBV5-1 and TRBJ2-6 provide the parts outside the CDR3, is KAGVTQTPRYLIKTRGQQVTLSCSPISGHRSVSWYQQTPGQGLQFLFEYFSETQRNKGNFPGRFSGRQFSNSRSEMNVSTLELGDSALYLCASSFAQGVTGANVLTFGAGSRLTVL.

The rearrangement joins TRBV5-1 to TRBJ1-2; D is possibly TRBD1 (6 bases). From germline, CDR1 is SGHRS and CDR2 YFSETQ. The V and J ends lost 5 bases and 1 base respectively, with 6 bases between them. There are 12 residues in the CDR3. CDR3 loop: CASRQGNYGYTF. CDR3 nucleotide sequence: TGCGCCAGCAGACAGGGTAACTATGGCTACACCTTC.

CDR3 DNA: TGTGCCAGCAGTTACAGGGGGCTGGAGACCCAGTACTTC. Translating gives CASSYRGLETQYF. The rearrangement links TRBV11-2 to TRBJ2-5; 9 bases match TRBD1. Germline-derived CDR1 and CDR2 are SGHAT and FQNNGV. The CDR3 consists of 13 residues. V lost 6 bases to trimming and J lost 5 bases; unmatched junction nucleotides: 4.

The chain couples TRBV28 to TRBJ2-5; the D is unclear. In germline, CDR1 is MDHEN, CDR2 SYDVKM. CDR3 length equals 15 residues. V was shortened by 8 bases and J by 0 bases, with 16 bases between the two germline ends. The CDR3 region is CASVHLFGDQETQYF. The CDR3 DNA is TGTGCCAGCGTTCACCTGTTTGGGGACCAAGAGACCCAGTACTTC.

The chain joins TRBV19 to TRBJ1-5; no clear D. The CDR3 has 17 amino acids. Per germline, CDR1 LNHDA and CDR2 SQIVND (reference sequence). Trimming left V 3 bases short and J 0 bases short, with 15 bases between. CDR3 region: CASSIGGLPYSNQPQHF. DNA for the CDR3: TGTGCCAGTAGTATCGGAGGTCTGCCCTATAGCAATCAGCCCCAGCATTTT. Full variable domain (missing parts from reference TRBV19 and TRBJ1-5): DGGITQSPKYLFRKEGQNVTLSCEQNLNHDAMYWYRQDPGQGLRLIYYSQIVNDFQKGDIAEGYSVSREKKESFPLTVTSAQKNPTAFYLCASSIGGLPYSNQPQHFGDGTRLSIL.

The chain couples TRBV18 to TRBJ2-1, with 8 nucleotides matching TRBD2. The V and J ends lost 1 base and 3 bases, in that order; junction bases with no gene match: 2. This CDR3 comprises 15 residues. Germline V gene lookup returns CDR1 KGHSH and CDR2 LQKENI. The CDR3 DNA sequence: TGTGCCAGCTCACCACTAGCGGGAAACTACAATGAGCAGTTCTTC. This encodes CASSPLAGNYNEQFF.

This chain joins TRBV2 and TRBJ2-3, with 11 bases lining up with TRBD2. V trimming: 6 bases; J trimming: 3 bases; junction bases outside the gene matches: 11. This CDR3 has 17 residues. Germline V CDR1 and CDR2: SNHLY, FYNNEI. CDR3 in amino acids: CASSDPGLAVMTDTQYF. The CDR3 nucleotides read TGTGCCAGCAGCGATCCGGGACTAGCGGTTATGACAGATACGCAGTATTTT.

The chain is built from TRBV7-3 and TRBJ2-3; TRBD2 is a possible D gene (6 bases). V was cut by 5 bases and J by 5 bases, with 11 bases left in between. Germline CDR1 is SGHTA and CDR2 is FQGTGA. The CDR3 runs 13 residues. The CDR3 coding sequence is TGTGCCAGCAGCCCCCCGGGGGAAGATACGCAGTATTTT. This encodes CASSPPGEDTQYF.

This clone was observed a few times. The V and J genes are TRBV28 and TRBJ2-7, with D maybe TRBD2 (5 bases). The ends were cut back, 3 bases at V and 1 base at J, with 10 bases in the middle. The germline CDR1 and CDR2 sequences are MDHEN and SYDVKM. The CDR3 is made up of 14 amino acids. This CDR3 reads CASSLEVASYEQYF. The CDR3 region has the DNA TGTGCCAGCAGTTTGGAGGTAGCGTCCTACGAGCAGTACTTC.

This clone was detected a few times. The V gene is TRBV7-8, the J gene TRBJ2-7, with TRBD2 identical over 7 bases. Per germline, CDR1 SGHVS and CDR2 FQNEAQ. The CDR3 spans 16 residues. V trimming: 4 bases; J trimming: 0 bases; junction bases outside the gene matches: 9. CDR3 coding DNA: TGTGCCAGCAGCTCAGACGTGGTAGCGGGCTCCTACGAGCAGTACTTC. As protein: CASSSDVVAGSYEQYF.